This T cell receptor (beta chain) was identified during a study of T cell repertoires in cytomegalovirus infection. Overall study context: Indicated by public TCR beta signatures were CMV infection and matching HLA type. Findings of the study overall: In two of eight donors, the top clonotype was HLA-C-restricted CMV-specific.

One entry per CDR3 protein results from TCRdb running MiXCR on the reads. The sample consists of around 550,000 distinct CDR3 sequences, roughly 29% of them appearing once. This clonotype was detected a few times. The antigen remains undetermined. Looked up from germline, CDR1 is MNHEY and CDR2 is SVGEGT. V was clipped by 6 bases and J by 0 bases; unmatched bases: 7. This CDR3 is 17 amino acids long. Sequenced input: PBMCs. This chain connects TRBV6-2 or TRBV6-3 to TRBJ2-1, with 11 nucleotides matching TRBD2. The origin of this receptor is a human donor in good health (CMV status not recorded). Some clones in this sample may be carry-over from other donors' samples. CDR3 amino acids: CASRPTSGRFSYNEQFF. CDR3 sequence (DNA): TGTGCCAGCAGGCCAACTAGCGGGAGATTCTCCTACAATGAGCAGTTCTTC.